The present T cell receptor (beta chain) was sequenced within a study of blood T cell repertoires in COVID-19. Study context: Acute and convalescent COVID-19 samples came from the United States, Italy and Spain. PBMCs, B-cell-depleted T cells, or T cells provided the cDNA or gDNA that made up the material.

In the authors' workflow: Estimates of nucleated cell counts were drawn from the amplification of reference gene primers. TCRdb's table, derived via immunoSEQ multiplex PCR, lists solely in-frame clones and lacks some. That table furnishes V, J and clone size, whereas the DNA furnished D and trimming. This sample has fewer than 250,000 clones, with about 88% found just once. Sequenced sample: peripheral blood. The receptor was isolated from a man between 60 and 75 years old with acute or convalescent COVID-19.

The DNA for the CDR3 is TGTGCCACCAGTGATACCGGACAGGGGAATGAGCAGTTCTTC. It translates to CATSDTGQGNEQFF. The rearrangement joins TRBV24-1 to TRBJ2-1; TRBD1 matches at 9 bases. After removal of 3 bases from V and 7 bases from J, the junction contained 3 bases not matched to a gene. The CDR3 spans 14 residues. Per the germline V gene, CDR1 is KGHDR and CDR2 is SFDVKD.